The clone carrying this TCR beta chain was seen only once. The antigen is unknown. Profiling relied on immunoSEQ multiplex PCR, and the TCRdb table lists in-frame clones only, not all of them. The sample consists of about 62,000 clones, over 85% of them appearing once. CDR3 length: 15 amino acids. CDR1 is MGHRA and CDR2 is YSYEKL in the germline V gene. The V and J ends lost 0 bases and 8 bases respectively, with 15 bases between them. The data were obtained in a study of T cell responses to AZD1222 COVID-19 vaccine. Notes on the study in general: Reportedly, nearly half of unique spike TCRs recognized epitopes outside B.1.351/B.1.1.7 mutations. CD4 TCRs linked to vaccination spanned spike, dominating at 160-218 and 743-854.

The V call is TRBV4-1, the J call TRBJ2-3; a weak D match, TRBD2 (6 bases). This clonotype was obtained from an adult in good health. Sequencing was performed on peripheral blood, taken on day 0 of AZD1222 vaccination. CDR3 sequence (DNA): TGCGCCAGCAGCCAAGAATTTCCGGGGGTGACTACGCAGTATTTT. Its protein is CASSQEFPGVTTQYF.